This is a list of T cell receptor beta chains from one sample in a study of blood T cell repertoires in COVID-19. Clones were read by immunoSEQ multiplex PCR, and TCRdb kept only the in-frame ones, dropping some. Of almost 500,000 clones listed, roughly nine tenths are singletons. The sample taken for sequencing was PBMCs or T cells enriched from blood (not recorded which). The receptors derive from a woman aged 55-70 years who had recovered from COVID-19. CDR3s include the opening cysteine and the closing phenylalanine or tryptophan. Each record gives: clone size, V gene, J gene, D gene, CDR3 DNA, CDR3 protein. D genes are given only for firm matches. Size is stated for part of the rows, as once, few or many counts, or as a class when the clone is expanded.

size: .; V: TRBV6-5; J: TRBJ1-4; D: .; DNA: TGTGCCAGCAGTTACGGGGGCAGGAATGAAAAACTGTTTTTT; CDR3: CASSYGGRNEKLFF
size: .; V: TRBV7-9; J: TRBJ1-2; D: .; DNA: TGTGCCAGCAGCTTCTCCGGGGTCTATGGCTACACCTTC; CDR3: CASSFSGVYGYTF
size: .; V: TRBV5-1; J: TRBJ1-6; D: .; DNA: TGCGCCAGCAGCTTGGCCCCTCAGCGGTATAATTCACCCCTCCACTTT; CDR3: CASSLAPQRYNSPLHF
size: .; V: TRBV9; J: TRBJ2-3; D: .; DNA: TGTGCCAGCAGCGTAGGACCTGGAGCCACAGATACGCAGTATTTT; CDR3: CASSVGPGATDTQYF
size: .; V: TRBV3-1/TRBV3-2; J: TRBJ2-1; D: TRBD1; DNA: TGTGCCAGCAGCCTACCGGGACAGGGATGGCGTGAGCAGTTCTTC; CDR3: CASSLPGQGWREQFF
size: .; V: TRBV7-2; J: TRBJ2-1; D: TRBD2; DNA: TGTGCCAGCAGCTTCACTAGCGGGGGGGGCAACAATGAGCAGTTCTTC; CDR3: CASSFTSGGGNNEQFF
size: .; V: TRBV12-3/TRBV12-4; J: TRBJ2-2; D: TRBD2; DNA: TGTGCCAGCAGTGGGGGGGTGACCGGGGAGCTGTTTTTT; CDR3: CASSGGVTGELFF
size: once; V: TRBV3-1/TRBV3-2; J: TRBJ2-7; D: TRBD2; DNA: TGTGCCAGCAGCCAAGCCGGGCGGGGGTACTACGAGCAGTACTTC; CDR3: CASSQAGRGYYEQYF
size: .; V: TRBV9; J: TRBJ2-2; D: TRBD1; DNA: TGTGCCAGCAGCGGACAGGGTCTGAACACCGGGGAGCTGTTTTTT; CDR3: CASSGQGLNTGELFF
size: .; V: TRBV24-1; J: TRBJ1-5; D: TRBD1; DNA: TGTGCCACCAGTGGCCTAGACAGGGATCAGCCCCAGCATTTT; CDR3: CATSGLDRDQPQHF
size: .; V: TRBV6-5; J: TRBJ2-1; D: .; DNA: TGTGCCAGCAGGGCCAGGACAGCGAACAATGAGCAGTTCTTC; CDR3: CASRARTANNEQFF
size: .; V: TRBV10-2; J: TRBJ2-2; D: TRBD1; DNA: TGCGCCAGCCGTTCCCTTAGGGACAGGGGGAAGGACACCGGGGAGCTGTTTTTT; CDR3: CASRSLRDRGKDTGELFF
size: .; V: TRBV6-5; J: TRBJ1-4; D: TRBD1; DNA: TGTGCCAGCAGGGGACAGGGGGGGAGTGAAAAACTGTTTTTT; CDR3: CASRGQGGSEKLFF
size: .; V: TRBV10-3; J: TRBJ1-1; D: TRBD1; DNA: TGTGCCATCAGCCGGGACAGCTTGAACACTGAAGCTTTCTTT; CDR3: CAISRDSLNTEAFF
size: .; V: TRBV5-5; J: TRBJ1-2; D: .; DNA: TGTGCCAGCAGCCCCCAGACAGGAATTAACTATGGCTACACCTTC; CDR3: CASSPQTGINYGYTF
size: .; V: TRBV7-9; J: TRBJ2-7; D: TRBD1; DNA: TGTGCCAGCAGCCCCCGGGACAGGGGTTCCCGCGAGCAGTACTTC; CDR3: CASSPRDRGSREQYF
size: .; V: TRBV10-3; J: TRBJ1-4; D: .; DNA: TGTGCCATCAGTGATGCGACAGTGAATGAAAAACTGTTTTTT; CDR3: CAISDATVNEKLFF
size: .; V: TRBV5-6; J: TRBJ2-5; D: TRBD1; DNA: TGTGCCAGCAGCTTGCGTCGGACAGGGGGGTCAGAGACCCAGTACTTC; CDR3: CASSLRRTGGSETQYF
size: .; V: TRBV24-1; J: TRBJ2-1; D: .; DNA: TGTGCCACCAGTGACTTCAGAGGGGGGGATGAGCAGTTCTTC; CDR3: CATSDFRGGDEQFF
size: few; V: TRBV28; J: TRBJ1-2; D: .; DNA: TGTGCCAGCAGTTTGGCCCCCAGGGGCTATGGCTACACCTTC; CDR3: CASSLAPRGYGYTF
size: .; V: TRBV3-1/TRBV3-2; J: TRBJ1-1; D: .; DNA: TGTGCCAGCAGCCAGCGAGGATGGACTGAAGCTTTCTTT; CDR3: CASSQRGWTEAFF
size: .; V: TRBV4-1; J: TRBJ2-3; D: .; DNA: TGCGCCAGCAGCCAAGATCCGAGCACAGATACGCAGTATTTT; CDR3: CASSQDPSTDTQYF
size: .; V: TRBV19; J: TRBJ2-2; D: TRBD1; DNA: TGTGCCAGTAGTCCGACGGACAGGGGGCGAACCGGGGAGCTGTTTTTT; CDR3: CASSPTDRGRTGELFF
size: few; V: TRBV6-1; J: TRBJ1-2; D: TRBD1; DNA: TGTGCCAGCAGTGAGGCAGGGGGCGGGTATGGCTACACCTTC; CDR3: CASSEAGGGYGYTF
size: .; V: TRBV6-5; J: TRBJ1-2; D: .; DNA: TGTGCCAGCGGAACAGGGATTGGCTACACCTTC; CDR3: CASGTGIGYTF
size: .; V: TRBV5-6; J: TRBJ1-2; D: TRBD1; DNA: TGTGCCAGCACGTTGAGACAGGGGGCGAATGGCTACACCTTC; CDR3: CASTLRQGANGYTF
size: .; V: TRBV30; J: TRBJ1-2; D: .; DNA: TGTGCCTGGAGGGACAGCGAGGGCTATGGCTACACCTTC; CDR3: CAWRDSEGYGYTF
size: .; V: TRBV7-6; J: TRBJ2-7; D: .; DNA: TGTGCCAGCAGCAGGGGATCCAACGAGCAGTACTTC; CDR3: CASSRGSNEQYF
size: .; V: TRBV7-2; J: TRBJ2-5; D: TRBD2; DNA: TGTGCCAGCAGCTTAGAACTAGCGGGGGGGAAGACCCAGTACTTC; CDR3: CASSLELAGGKTQYF
size: .; V: TRBV5-1; J: TRBJ2-4; D: TRBD2; DNA: TGCGCCAGCAGCTTGCGCGTGACTAGCGGGGGAGTCGGCAAAAACATTCAGTACTTC; CDR3: CASSLRVTSGGVGKNIQYF
size: .; V: TRBV4-1; J: TRBJ2-1; D: TRBD2; DNA: TGCGCCAGCAGCCAAACTAGTGCGGGGGTTTCTGGTGAGCAGTTCTTC; CDR3: CASSQTSAGVSGEQFF
size: .; V: TRBV19; J: TRBJ2-2; D: .; DNA: TGTGCCAGTGACCCGCTAGGGCAGGGTAACACCGGGGAGCTGTTTTTT; CDR3: CASDPLGQGNTGELFF
size: .; V: TRBV5-6; J: TRBJ2-5; D: TRBD1; DNA: TGTGCCAGCAGCAGGAGGGTGACAGGGGAAGAGACCCAGTACTTC; CDR3: CASSRRVTGEETQYF
size: .; V: TRBV5-4; J: TRBJ2-4; D: TRBD1; DNA: TGTGCCAGCAGCCAATCGGGACAGGTCAAAAACATTCAGTACTTC; CDR3: CASSQSGQVKNIQYF
size: .; V: TRBV9; J: TRBJ1-1; D: .; DNA: TGTGCCAGCAGCCCAACAGGCCTCAACACTGAAGCTTTCTTT; CDR3: CASSPTGLNTEAFF
size: .; V: TRBV10-2; J: TRBJ1-5; D: .; DNA: TGCGCCAGCAGTGTGACAGAGGGCAATCAGCCCCAGCATTTT; CDR3: CASSVTEGNQPQHF
size: .; V: TRBV6-5; J: TRBJ1-5; D: .; DNA: TGTGCCAGCACCGACACAGGGCGCCCCCAGCATTTT; CDR3: CASTDTGRPQHF
size: .; V: TRBV28; J: TRBJ2-5; D: .; DNA: TGTGCCAGCAGTAGCGGCCTGCAAGAGACCCAGTACTTC; CDR3: CASSSGLQETQYF
size: .; V: TRBV15; J: TRBJ2-4; D: .; DNA: TGTGCCACCAGCAGAGATCGGATGGGGGGAGGCATTCAGTACTTC; CDR3: CATSRDRMGGGIQYF
size: .; V: TRBV27; J: TRBJ2-1; D: .; DNA: TGTGCCAGCAGTTTATACTTTCCGATCGGAGGGTATTCCTCCTACAATGAGCAGTTCTTC; CDR3: CASSLYFPIGGYSSYNEQFF
size: .; V: TRBV2; J: TRBJ1-1; D: TRBD1; DNA: TGTGCCAGCTCGCGGGAAGGGACAGGGTGGACTGAAGCTTTCTTT; CDR3: CASSREGTGWTEAFF
size: .; V: TRBV7-8; J: TRBJ2-3; D: TRBD2; DNA: TGTGCCAGCAGCTTACTAGCGGGGTTAACAGATACGCAGTATTTT; CDR3: CASSLLAGLTDTQYF
size: .; V: TRBV5-1; J: TRBJ1-2; D: .; DNA: TGCGCCAGCAGCTTCGGGAGTTCAAACTATGGCTACACCTTC; CDR3: CASSFGSSNYGYTF
size: .; V: TRBV5-6; J: TRBJ1-1; D: .; DNA: TGTGCCAGCAGCGTCCGGGGGTACACTGAAGCTTTCTTT; CDR3: CASSVRGYTEAFF
size: .; V: TRBV15; J: TRBJ2-7; D: .; DNA: TGTGCCACCAGCAGAGGCCAGACCTACGAGCAGTACTTC; CDR3: CATSRGQTYEQYF
size: .; V: TRBV5-1; J: TRBJ2-3; D: TRBD2; DNA: TGCGCCAGCAGCCCGGGACTAGCGGGGGGGCGGACAGATACGCAGTATTTT; CDR3: CASSPGLAGGRTDTQYF
size: .; V: TRBV7-2; J: TRBJ2-2; D: TRBD2; DNA: TGTGCCAGCAGCTTAACCGGACTAGCGGGGGGGAACACCGGGGAGCTGTTTTTT; CDR3: CASSLTGLAGGNTGELFF